This T cell receptor (beta chain) was captured in a study of T cell responses to AZD1222 COVID-19 vaccine. Findings of the study overall: Repertoire sampling occurred only after the peak T cell response. White British ancestry dominated among donors, who included more females, and clonal diversity was possibly underestimated. Seropositive AZD1222 recipients at baseline numbered only five or six.

Assay: immunoSEQ multiplex PCR; the TCRdb copy retains only in-frame clones and omits some. The sample holds roughly 200,000 clones, roughly nine tenths seen once. Deletions cut 1 base from V and 8 bases from J, with 18 bases between. The CDR3 is made up of 15 amino acids. Germline V gives CDR1 SGHNT, CDR2 YYREEE (reference sequence). As regards this clone: Antigen: not known.

The TCR was taken from an adult who received the MenACWY meningococcal vaccine as a control. The J gene is TRBJ1-2, the V gene TRBV5-4; possible D gene TRBD1, 5 bases. The source was peripheral blood, collected 28 days after the second dose of the MenACWY control vaccine. The CDR3 DNA reads as TGTGCCAGCAGCTTGCCACCAGGGACCAACTGGGGCTACACCTTC. The encoded protein is CASSLPPGTNWGYTF.